The 22 T cell receptor beta chains reported below all come from one sample, sequenced in a study of tumor-infiltrating lymphocytes in primary liver carcinoma. The tissue used was unsorted bulk material of about 19-34 mg. RNA and DNA were co-extracted from it with the AllPrep DNA/RNA mini kit. Using a constant-region primer together with ProtoScript II reverse transcriptase, TCR beta cDNA was made from 500 ng of total RNA. Libraries covering TCR beta were generated through three nested multiplex PCR rounds (using a slightly modified ARM-PCR). PCR rounds one and two used TRBV1-TRBV30 forward primers with a C-beta reverse primer for 10 cycles each. TCRdb re-called the multiplex PCR reads with MiXCR, one entry per CDR3 protein. The table lists under 200,000 distinct CDR3 sequences, around 81% of them singletons. Source material: tumor tissue from primary liver carcinoma. The receptors originated from a man aged 40-55 years with primary liver carcinoma and hepatitis B virus infection.

On this clonotype: The CDR3 does not end in the conserved phenylalanine or tryptophan, so this is likely a read error. V usage is TRBV11-1 and J usage is TRBJ2-1; 8 bases map to TRBD1. The CDR3 is made up of 16 amino acids. Germline-derived CDR1 and CDR2 are SGHAT and FQDESV (reference sequence). The CDR3 DNA reads TGTGTCAACACCTCATCCCGAGACAGGGGCTTAAATGAGCAGTTCCTC. This codes for CVNTSSRDRGLNEQFL.

Worth noting for this clonotype: A read error may explain this, as a much larger clone is one base away. The V gene is TRBV30, the J gene TRBJ2-7; D is ambiguous. From germline, CDR1 is GTSNPN and CDR2 SVGIG (reference sequence). This CDR3 comprises 13 residues. CDR3 in amino acids: CAWSRSQPYELYF. The DNA of the CDR3 is TGTGCCTGGAGTAGGAGCCAACCCTACGAGCTGTACTTC.

The count of this clonotype is one. The missing conserved phenylalanine or tryptophan at the end of this CDR3 makes a read error likely. The chain combines TRBV7-2 with TRBJ2-7; D uncertain. Germline assignment: CDR1 SGHTA and CDR2 FQGNSA. With 0 bases removed from V and 2 bases from J, the gap between germline ends came to 11 bases. CDR3 length equals 15 residues. The CDR3 loop reads CASSLAPKHTYEQYY. The CDR3 coding sequence is TGTGCCAGCAGCTTAGCCCCCAAACATACCTACGAGCAGTACTAC.

A remark on this clonotype: A read error may account for a junction end that differs from germline. This chain links TRBV30 with TRBJ2-1; D ambiguous. The CDR3 is made up of 11 amino acids. Germline V gene lookup returns CDR1 GTSNPN and CDR2 SVGIG (reference sequence). For the CDR3, the DNA is TGTGACTGGGTGGAATACAATGAGCAGTTATTC. This encodes CDWVEYNEQLF.

Worth noting for this clonotype: The germline gene is not matched at one end of the junction; a read error may be the cause. The J gene is TRBJ2-6, the V gene TRBV6-1, with 7 bases identical to TRBD1. Germline V gives CDR1 MNHNS, CDR2 SASEGT. The CDR3 loop spans 18 amino acids. The CDR3 region has the DNA TGTACCAGCAGTGAATACAGGGGTCCTACCTCTGGGGCCAACGTCCTGACATTC. It specifies CTSSEYRGPTSGANVLTF.

Points on this clonotype: One junction end does not reproduce the germline sequence, and a read error may be involved. This chain uses TRBV11-2 with TRBJ2-2; possibly TRBD1 or TRBD2 for D (5 bases each). In germline, CDR1 is SGHAT, CDR2 FQNNGV. The CDR3 extends over 18 amino acids. CDR3 nucleotide sequence: TGTGCCAGCATAATCACCGCTACAAGGACGGTGGGGACCGGGGAGCTGCTTTTT. This codes for CASIITATRTVGTGELLF.

This clonotype was seen just once. This chain links TRBV5-4 with TRBJ2-6; the D is unclear. The CDR3 is 17 amino acids. V lost 4 bases to trimming and J lost 11 bases, with 25 bases between them. Germline V gene lookup returns CDR1 SGHNT and CDR2 YYREEE (reference sequence). CDR3 protein: CASSPGSFFSGAYVLTF. The CDR3 DNA reads as TGTGCCAGCAGCCCCGGGTCTTTCTTCTCTGGAGCCTACGTCCTGACTTTC.

This clonotype appeared a few times. A junction boundary mismatches the germline segment, possibly from a read error. The chain recombines TRBV29-1 with TRBJ2-5; tentative D call: TRBD2 (5 bases). The CDR3 extends over 13 amino acids. The germline V gene encodes CDR1 SQVTM and CDR2 ANQGSEA. DNA of the CDR3: TGTAGCGTTGAAGATCCTGTTCAGGAGACCCAGTACTTC. As protein: CSVEDPVQETQYF.

The chain employs TRBV6-2 or TRBV6-3 and TRBJ2-7, with a weak D call TRBD1 (6 bases). CDR3 size: 13 residues. Germline V gene lookup returns CDR1 MNHEY and CDR2 SVGEGT. V shed 9 bases and J shed 5 bases, with 17 bases lying between them. DNA of the CDR3: TGTGCCAGTTTGTACAGGGAGAGGGACGAGCAGTACTTC. Protein product: CASLYRERDEQYF.

Note on this clonotype: An end of the junction differs from the germline gene, which may be a read error. The genes are TRBV7-8 and TRBJ2-7; D is undetermined. This CDR3 spans 11 amino acids. The germline CDR1 and CDR2 sequences are SGHVS and FQNEAQ. CDR3: CASSLSYDQYF. The CDR3 DNA reads as TGCGCCAGCAGCTTATCCTACGATCAGTATTTC.

The chain links TRBV9 to TRBJ1-4; D not certain. Germline V CDR1 and CDR2: SGDLS, YYNGEE. This CDR3 is 13 amino acids long. V lost 2 bases, J lost 12 bases, and 14 bases lay in between. Here the CDR3 DNA reads TGTGCCAGCAGCGTGGACCTCAGTGACGAACTGTTTTTT. It codes for CASSVDLSDELFF.

Comments on this clonotype: At one of its ends the junction is not consistent with the germline gene, which may arise from a read error. The V and J genes are TRBV28 and TRBJ1-2; 7 bases line up with TRBD1. CDR3 length: 13 residues. Germline CDR1 and CDR2: MDHEN and SYDVKM. This CDR3 is CVSSLEGAYGYTF. The CDR3 DNA reads as TGTGTCAGCAGTCTAGAGGGGGCTTATGGCTACACCTTC.

V gene TRBV7-9 combines with J gene TRBJ2-2; D is undetermined. Germline assignment: CDR1 SEHNR and CDR2 FQNEAQ (reference sequence). This CDR3 contains 12 residues. The CDR3 bases are TGTCCCATCAGCTTTACGACCGGGGAGCTGTTTTTT. It specifies CPISFTTGELFF.

This clonotype was seen a few times. This chain joins TRBV29-1 and TRBJ2-1; 8 bases align to TRBD2. Looked up from germline, CDR1 is SQVTM and CDR2 is ANQGSEA. CDR3 length equals 15 residues. The CDR3 DNA follows: TGCAATGTTGGACTAACGGGAGGGTTCTACAATGAGCAGTTCTTC. This gives the protein CNVGLTGGFYNEQFF.

Concerning this clonotype itself: Lacking the conserved final phenylalanine or tryptophan, this CDR3 likely reflects a read error. V is TRBV11-2 and J is TRBJ2-7, with TRBD1 matching 9 bases. CDR1 SGHAT and CDR2 FQNNGV come from the germline V gene. There are 15 residues in the CDR3. CDR3 nucleotide sequence: TGTGCCAGCACCTTACGATGGACAGGGGATAACGAGCAGTACTTA. Translation gives CASTLRWTGDNEQYL.

V and J are TRBV7-9 and TRBJ2-7; D may be TRBD2 (5 bases). CDR3 length: 14 amino acids. CDR1 is SEHNR, CDR2 FQNEAQ, per germline (reference sequence). Trimming pared 4 bases from V and 3 bases from J, leaving 13 bases between. CDR3 DNA: TGTGCCAGCAGCTCAGATCTAGACTACTACGAGCAGTACTTC. It specifies CASSSDLDYYEQYF.

Worth noting for this clonotype: An end of the junction differs from the germline gene, which may be a read error. This rearrangement joins TRBV5-1 to TRBJ1-2; 7 bases are shared with TRBD1. In germline, CDR1 is SGHRS, CDR2 YFSETQ. The length of the CDR3 is 15 residues. CDR3 DNA: TGCGCCAGCAGCTTTGACCCCGGGACAGCGTATGACTACACCTTC. Its translation: CASSFDPGTAYDYTF.

This clonotype was seen just once. Germline is not matched at one junction end, which may reflect a read error. The V call is TRBV7-2, the J call TRBJ2-3; a weak D match, TRBD2 (6 bases). The germline V gene encodes CDR1 SGHTA and CDR2 FQGNSA. The CDR3 consists of 16 residues. The CDR3 coding sequence is TGTGCCAGCAGCTTCCGCAGGGCGGGAAACACAGATATGCAGTATTTT. Its translation: CASSFRRAGNTDMQYF.

Details on this clonotype: The junction does not match germline at one end; this may be a read error. The genes are TRBV29-1 and TRBJ2-1, with D maybe TRBD1 (5 bases). The CDR3 totals 10 residues. Per germline, CDR1 SQVTM and CDR2 ANQGSEA. The CDR3 loop reads CSVIDSEQSF. In DNA form, the CDR3 reads TGCAGCGTTATTGACAGCGAGCAGTCATTC.

A note on this clonotype: One end of the junction does not line up with germline, which may come from a read error. The chain carries TRBV7-8 and TRBJ2-3; a weak D match, TRBD2 (5 bases). The V gene's germline CDR1 is SGHVS and CDR2 FQNEAQ. This CDR3 has 20 residues. The CDR3: CASSLWVGSGVALKTNTQYF. CDR3 bases: TGTGCCAGCAGCTTATGGGTTGGATCCGGGGTGGCCCTAAAGACAAATACGCAGTACTTT.

Concerning this clonotype itself: Germline and junction disagree at one end, which may indicate a read error. The chain employs TRBV6-6 and TRBJ1-1; TRBD1 matches at 8 bases. The germline V gene encodes CDR1 MNHNY and CDR2 SVGAGI (reference sequence). This CDR3 spans 13 amino acids. In nucleotides, the CDR3 is TGTGCCAGGAGCACAGGGGGGACTATTGAAGCTTTATTT. Its protein product is CARSTGGTIEALF.

Only a few counts were recorded for this clonotype. V usage is TRBV24-1 and J usage is TRBJ2-1; D is ambiguous. Trimming took off 5 bases at V and 4 bases at J, with 11 bases between the two ends. The V gene's germline CDR1 is KGHDR and CDR2 SFDVKD. The CDR3 runs to 14 residues. CDR3: CATSAPGLYNEQFF. In nucleotides, the CDR3 is TGTGCCACCAGTGCCCCGGGCCTTTACAATGAGCAGTTCTTC.